A selection of T cell receptor beta chains follows, all from one sample in a study of CD8+CD57+ T cells in acquired aplastic anemia. TCRdb reanalysed the reads using MiXCR and keeps one entry per CDR3 protein. Of 150,000 to 200,000 distinct CDR3 sequences listed, roughly 43% are singletons. The specimen sequenced was sorted CD4+, CD8+, or CD8+CD57+ T cells (not recorded which) from PBMCs. Source of these receptors: a human donor with aplastic anemia. The CDR3 runs from the conserved cysteine through the conserved F or W. D genes are given only for firm matches. The listing skips clone size in some rows; elsewhere it reads once, few, many or a size class.

CDR3aa: CASTRSLQGTYEQYF
CDR3nt: TGTGCCAGCACCAGATCCCTTCAGGGCACCTACGAGCAGTACTTC
abundance: .
d_gene: .
v_gene: TRBV2
j_gene: TRBJ2-7

CDR3aa: CASSILGTDTQYF
CDR3nt: TGTGCCAGTAGTATTCTAGGAACAGATACGCAGTATTTT
abundance: many
d_gene: .
v_gene: TRBV19
j_gene: TRBJ2-3

CDR3aa: CASSHGAPNTEAFF
CDR3nt: TGTGCCAGCAGCCACGGGGCACCGAACACTGAAGCTTTCTTT
abundance: .
d_gene: .
v_gene: TRBV7-8
j_gene: TRBJ1-1

CDR3aa: CASSYYSRDTEAFF
CDR3nt: TGTGCCAGCAGTTACTATTCTAGGGACACTGAAGCTTTCTTT
abundance: .
d_gene: .
v_gene: TRBV12-3/TRBV12-4
j_gene: TRBJ1-1

CDR3aa: CSAVQGANSYEQYF
CDR3nt: TGCAGTGCTGTACAGGGGGCGAACTCCTACGAGCAGTACTTC
abundance: .
d_gene: TRBD1
v_gene: TRBV20-1
j_gene: TRBJ2-7

CDR3aa: CASSVSGFAEAFF
CDR3nt: TGCGCCAGCAGCGTATCAGGGTTCGCTGAAGCTTTCTTT
abundance: once
d_gene: .
v_gene: TRBV5-1
j_gene: TRBJ1-1

CDR3aa: CATSQYNEKLFF
CDR3nt: TGTGCCACCAGCCAGTACAATGAAAAACTGTTTTTT
abundance: .
d_gene: .
v_gene: TRBV15
j_gene: TRBJ1-4

CDR3aa: CASSTGTGTLNF
CDR3nt: TGCGCCAGCAGTACCGGGACAGGGACGTTGAACTTC
abundance: few
d_gene: TRBD1
v_gene: TRBV10-1
j_gene: TRBJ2-7

CDR3aa: CASSLFALQETQYF
CDR3nt: TGTGCCAGCAGTTTATTTGCGCTACAAGAGACCCAGTACTTC
abundance: .
d_gene: .
v_gene: TRBV12-3/TRBV12-4
j_gene: TRBJ2-5

CDR3aa: CATSDTGNYEQYF
CDR3nt: TGTGCCACCAGTGATACAGGTAACTACGAGCAGTACTTC
abundance: .
d_gene: .
v_gene: TRBV24-1
j_gene: TRBJ2-7

CDR3aa: CASSDIGTATGELFF
CDR3nt: TGCGCCAGCAGTGACATAGGGACGGCCACCGGGGAGCTGTTTTTT
abundance: .
d_gene: .
v_gene: TRBV10-1
j_gene: TRBJ2-2

CDR3aa: CASSPRPGLRSYNEQFF
CDR3nt: TGTGCCAGCAGTCCTAGGCCTGGACTTCGCTCCTACAATGAGCAGTTCTTC
abundance: .
d_gene: .
v_gene: TRBV2
j_gene: TRBJ2-1

CDR3aa: CAWTSAGLKNTEAFF
CDR3nt: TGTGCCTGGACAAGCGCGGGATTAAAGAACACTGAAGCTTTCTTT
abundance: .
d_gene: .
v_gene: TRBV30
j_gene: TRBJ1-1

CDR3aa: CASSLGAGGGTDTQYF
CDR3nt: TGTGCCAGCAGCCTAGGGGCGGGAGGGGGCACAGATACGCAGTATTTT
abundance: many
d_gene: TRBD2
v_gene: TRBV7-6
j_gene: TRBJ2-3

CDR3aa: CASRPLAGASQETQYF
CDR3nt: TGTGCCAGCAGGCCACTAGCGGGAGCATCCCAAGAGACCCAGTACTTC
abundance: .
d_gene: TRBD2
v_gene: TRBV27
j_gene: TRBJ2-5

CDR3aa: CATSSTAGGAYNEQFF
CDR3nt: TGTGCCACCAGCTCAACCGCGGGGGGGGCCTACAATGAGCAGTTCTTC
abundance: .
d_gene: TRBD2
v_gene: TRBV15
j_gene: TRBJ2-1

CDR3aa: CASSEGLKAFF
CDR3nt: TGTGCCAGTAGTGAAGGGTTAAAGGCTTTCTTT
abundance: many
d_gene: .
v_gene: TRBV19
j_gene: TRBJ1-1

CDR3aa: CSVIDDRAGGELFF
CDR3nt: TGCAGCGTTATCGACGACAGGGCCGGCGGGGAGCTGTTTTTT
abundance: many
d_gene: TRBD1
v_gene: TRBV29-1
j_gene: TRBJ2-2

CDR3aa: CSAPDRNNEQFF
CDR3nt: TGCAGTGCCCCGGACAGGAACAATGAGCAGTTCTTC
abundance: few
d_gene: TRBD1
v_gene: TRBV20-1
j_gene: TRBJ2-1

CDR3aa: CAGVPWGGGPSGANVLTF
CDR3nt: TGTGCCGGGGTCCCATGGGGCGGCGGACCCTCTGGGGCCAACGTCCTGACTTTC
abundance: .
d_gene: .
v_gene: TRBV30
j_gene: TRBJ2-6

CDR3aa: CATSDFNRQLTGELFF
CDR3nt: TGTGCCACCAGTGATTTTAACCGGCAGCTCACCGGGGAGCTGTTTTTT
abundance: .
d_gene: .
v_gene: TRBV24-1
j_gene: TRBJ2-2

CDR3aa: CATQRLAGSLYEQYF
CDR3nt: TGTGCCACCCAACGACTAGCGGGGTCCCTCTACGAGCAGTACTTC
abundance: .
d_gene: TRBD2
v_gene: TRBV7-2
j_gene: TRBJ2-7

CDR3aa: CASSLQYTGELFF
CDR3nt: TGTGCTAGCAGCTTACAATACACCGGGGAGCTGTTTTTT
abundance: .
d_gene: .
v_gene: TRBV7-7
j_gene: TRBJ2-2

CDR3aa: CATSDPGPPGTQYF
CDR3nt: TGTGCCACCAGTGACCCCGGGCCCCCTGGAACGCAGTATTTT
abundance: many
d_gene: .
v_gene: TRBV24-1
j_gene: TRBJ2-3

CDR3aa: CASSPYSGNYGYTF
CDR3nt: TGCGCCAGCAGTCCGTATTCGGGAAACTATGGCTACACCTTC
abundance: .
d_gene: .
v_gene: TRBV4-3
j_gene: TRBJ1-2

CDR3aa: CASSIYRLTAGWSGYTF
CDR3nt: TGTGCCAGTAGTATTTATCGTTTGACGGCAGGATGGTCGGGCTACACCTTC
abundance: .
d_gene: .
v_gene: TRBV19
j_gene: TRBJ1-2

CDR3aa: CASIAAAGGPGEQFF
CDR3nt: TGCGCCAGCATCGCAGCAGCGGGAGGGCCAGGTGAGCAGTTCTTC
abundance: many
d_gene: TRBD2
v_gene: TRBV5-1
j_gene: TRBJ2-1

CDR3aa: CASRTSEPGYNEQFF
CDR3nt: TGTGCCAGCAGAACCTCGGAACCGGGGTACAATGAGCAGTTCTTC
abundance: few
d_gene: .
v_gene: TRBV6-1
j_gene: TRBJ2-1

CDR3aa: CASSQDKIAGDTGELFF
CDR3nt: TGTGCCAGCAGCCAAGACAAGATAGCGGGGGACACCGGGGAGCTGTTTTTT
abundance: .
d_gene: TRBD2
v_gene: TRBV3-1
j_gene: TRBJ2-2

CDR3aa: CASSLATGAAWTNEKLFF
CDR3nt: TGTGCCAGCAGTTTAGCGACAGGGGCCGCGTGGACTAATGAAAAACTGTTTTTT
abundance: .
d_gene: TRBD1
v_gene: TRBV28
j_gene: TRBJ1-4

CDR3aa: CATSEYRGHEQFF
CDR3nt: TGTGCCACCAGTGAGTACAGGGGGCATGAGCAGTTCTTC
abundance: few
d_gene: TRBD1
v_gene: TRBV24-1
j_gene: TRBJ2-1

CDR3aa: CASSLAQGDPGNEKLFF
CDR3nt: TGCGCCAGCAGCTTGGCTCAGGGGGATCCCGGTAATGAAAAACTGTTTTTT
abundance: many
d_gene: TRBD1
v_gene: TRBV5-1
j_gene: TRBJ1-4

CDR3aa: CASSTERGKAFF
CDR3nt: TGTGCCAGCAGCACCGAAAGGGGCAAAGCTTTCTTT
abundance: few
d_gene: .
v_gene: TRBV7-8
j_gene: TRBJ1-1

CDR3aa: CSASTTTGFEEPQHF
CDR3nt: TGCAGTGCTTCCACGACGACAGGCTTTGAAGAGCCCCAGCATTTT
abundance: .
d_gene: .
v_gene: TRBV20-1
j_gene: TRBJ1-5

CDR3aa: CASSQEQAVEQYF
CDR3nt: TGCGCCAGCAGCCAAGAACAGGCGGTCGAGCAGTACTTC
abundance: .
d_gene: .
v_gene: TRBV4-1
j_gene: TRBJ2-7

CDR3aa: CASSTELSNEQFF
CDR3nt: TGTGCCAGTAGTACAGAACTGAGCAATGAGCAGTTCTTC
abundance: .
d_gene: .
v_gene: TRBV19
j_gene: TRBJ2-1

CDR3aa: CSAPVFPLHF
CDR3nt: TGCAGTGCTCCCGTATTTCCCCTCCACTTT
abundance: .
d_gene: .
v_gene: TRBV20-1
j_gene: TRBJ1-6

CDR3aa: CATSPGGTGNGYTF
CDR3nt: TGTGCCACCAGTCCGGGGGGGACAGGGAACGGCTACACCTTC
abundance: .
d_gene: TRBD1
v_gene: TRBV24-1
j_gene: TRBJ1-2

CDR3aa: CASSQRQGQETQYF
CDR3nt: TGTGCCAGCAGTCAACGACAGGGCCAAGAGACCCAGTACTTC
abundance: many
d_gene: TRBD1
v_gene: TRBV12-3/TRBV12-4
j_gene: TRBJ2-5

CDR3aa: CSVGGRGVDYGYTF
CDR3nt: TGCAGCGTTGGAGGGCGGGGTGTCGACTATGGCTACACCTTC
abundance: few
d_gene: .
v_gene: TRBV29-1
j_gene: TRBJ1-2

CDR3aa: CASSVVSRNTGELFF
CDR3nt: TGTGCCAGCAGCGTAGTTAGTCGGAACACCGGGGAGCTGTTTTTT
abundance: many
d_gene: .
v_gene: TRBV9
j_gene: TRBJ2-2

CDR3aa: CASRGDSSSYEQYF
CDR3nt: TGTGCCAGTAGGGGGGACTCTAGCTCCTACGAGCAGTACTTC
abundance: many
d_gene: .
v_gene: TRBV19
j_gene: TRBJ2-7

CDR3aa: CASSYSPTDSNEKLFF
CDR3nt: TGCGCCAGCAGCTATTCCCCGACAGACTCTAATGAAAAACTGTTTTTT
abundance: .
d_gene: .
v_gene: TRBV5-1
j_gene: TRBJ1-4

CDR3aa: CASSFTWNEQYF
CDR3nt: TGCGCCAGCAGTTTCACTTGGAACGAGCAGTACTTC
abundance: many
d_gene: .
v_gene: TRBV10-2
j_gene: TRBJ2-7

CDR3aa: CATSTTGYTEAFF
CDR3nt: TGTGCCACCAGCACCACAGGGTACACTGAAGCTTTCTTT
abundance: .
d_gene: .
v_gene: TRBV15
j_gene: TRBJ1-1

CDR3aa: CASSSSGLLSYEQYF
CDR3nt: TGTGCCAGCAGCTCCTCGGGACTCCTATCCTACGAGCAGTACTTC
abundance: .
d_gene: .
v_gene: TRBV7-9
j_gene: TRBJ2-7

CDR3aa: CASSSQLTGGSYEQYF
CDR3nt: TGTGCCAGCAGCTCCCAGTTGACGGGAGGGTCCTACGAGCAGTACTTC
abundance: many
d_gene: TRBD2
v_gene: TRBV11-2
j_gene: TRBJ2-7

CDR3aa: CASSLGGGANVLTF
CDR3nt: TGTGCCAGCAGCTTAGGGGGTGGGGCCAACGTCCTGACTTTC
abundance: .
d_gene: .
v_gene: TRBV11-3
j_gene: TRBJ2-6

CDR3aa: CASSSRTSASTDTQYF
CDR3nt: TGCGCCAGCAGCTCGCGGACTAGCGCCAGCACAGATACGCAGTATTTT
abundance: .
d_gene: TRBD2
v_gene: TRBV5-1
j_gene: TRBJ2-3

CDR3aa: CASTLLAGALSGANVLTF
CDR3nt: TGTGCCAGCACGTTACTAGCGGGAGCGTTGTCTGGGGCCAACGTCCTGACTTTC
abundance: many
d_gene: TRBD2
v_gene: TRBV6-2/TRBV6-3
j_gene: TRBJ2-6

CDR3aa: CASSHPPGTGDARDTQYF
CDR3nt: TGTGCCAGCAGCCATCCTCCCGGGACAGGGGATGCCAGAGATACGCAGTATTTT
abundance: .
d_gene: TRBD1
v_gene: TRBV3-1
j_gene: TRBJ2-3

CDR3aa: CSLGLFETQYF
CDR3nt: TGCAGCCTGGGGTTGTTTGAGACCCAGTACTTC
abundance: .
d_gene: .
v_gene: TRBV29-1
j_gene: TRBJ2-5

CDR3aa: CSAADRGNYEQYF
CDR3nt: TGCAGTGCTGCGGACAGGGGGAACTACGAGCAGTACTTC
abundance: .
d_gene: TRBD1
v_gene: TRBV20-1
j_gene: TRBJ2-7